This T cell receptor beta chain was documented in a study of T cells in Graves' hyperthyroidism and ophthalmopathy. The CDR3 regions of TCR beta were amplified from RNA transcripts. When the TCR CDR3 underwent first-round RT-PCR, the HTBI primer set was used. TCRdb re-analysed the multiplex PCR reads in MiXCR, keeping a single row per CDR3 protein. Of 600,000 to 850,000 distinct CDR3 sequences in the sample, about 17% are singletons; the top ten hold 16%. This clonotype was counted ten times or more. Germline V CDR1 and CDR2: LGHDT, YNNKEL (reference sequence). Trimming took off 3 bases at V and 2 bases at J, with 8 bases between the two ends. The CDR3 loop spans 13 amino acids.

The sample taken for sequencing was blood. This receptor was obtained from a woman aged 50 to 60 with Graves' hyperthyroidism that later progressed to Graves' ophthalmopathy. This sequence joins TRBV3-1 and TRBJ2-7; D not resolved. The chain's CDR3 is CASSHHSTYEQYF. In DNA, the CDR3 is TGTGCCAGCAGCCACCACAGCACCTACGAGCAGTACTTC.